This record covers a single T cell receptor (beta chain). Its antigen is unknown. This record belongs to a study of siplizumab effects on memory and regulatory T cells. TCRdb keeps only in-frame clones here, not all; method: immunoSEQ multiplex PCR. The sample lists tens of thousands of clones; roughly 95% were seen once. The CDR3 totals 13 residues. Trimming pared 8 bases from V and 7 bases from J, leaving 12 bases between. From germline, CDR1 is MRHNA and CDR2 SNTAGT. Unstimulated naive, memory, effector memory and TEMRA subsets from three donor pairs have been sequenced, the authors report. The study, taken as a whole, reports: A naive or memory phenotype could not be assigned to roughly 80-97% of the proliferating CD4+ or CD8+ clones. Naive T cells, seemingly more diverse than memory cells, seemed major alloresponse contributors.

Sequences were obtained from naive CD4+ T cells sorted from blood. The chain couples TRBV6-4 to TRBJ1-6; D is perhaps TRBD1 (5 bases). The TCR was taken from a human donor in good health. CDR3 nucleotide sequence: TGTGCCAGCGCGGGACGGCCAAATTCACCCCTCCACTTT. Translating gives CASAGRPNSPLHF.